A selection of T cell receptor beta chains follows, all from one sample in a study of post-analysis software for immune sequencing data. TCRdb re-called the PCR reads through MiXCR, storing one row per CDR3 protein. The sample holds roughly 600,000 distinct CDR3 sequences, 40% to 50% seen once. The sample comprised blood. All receptors come from a girl aged 10-17 years with multiple sclerosis. CDR3s include the opening cysteine and the closing phenylalanine or tryptophan. A D gene is named only where the DNA matches it firmly. Where a row states a size, it is once, few, many or the class of an expanded clone; other rows omit it.

J | size | D | V | DNA | CDR3
TRBJ1-1 | few | - | TRBV6-5 | TGTGCCAGCAGTTACTCAACGGGGGGCTACACTGAAGCTTTCTTT | CASSYSTGGYTEAFF
TRBJ1-1 | - | - | TRBV12-3/TRBV12-4 | TGTGCCAGCAGCTTCGGGGCAGGACACACTGAAGCTTTCTTT | CASSFGAGHTEAFF
TRBJ2-5 | few | - | TRBV5-1 | TGCGCCAGCAGCGCAACGGTGGGGGGCCAAGAGACCCAGTACTTC | CASSATVGGQETQYF
TRBJ2-3 | once | TRBD2 | TRBV12-3/TRBV12-4 | TGTGCCAGCGCCCGGGACTACACAGATACGCAGTATTTT | CASARDYTDTQYF
TRBJ2-1 | once | TRBD2 | TRBV5-1 | TGCGCCAGCAGCTTGGGAGTTGCGGGGGCCTACAATGAGCAGTTCTTC | CASSLGVAGAYNEQFF
TRBJ2-5 | - | - | TRBV20-1 | TGCAGTGCTAGAGATCCGGCAGGATGGCAGGAGACCCAGTACTTC | CSARDPAGWQETQYF
TRBJ2-1 | - | - | TRBV10-3 | TGTGCCATCACGGGGCGGGGGCGACACAATGAGCAGTTCTTC | CAITGRGRHNEQFF
TRBJ2-7 | few | TRBD1 | TRBV6-1 | TGTGCCAGCACCCCGAGGGGGACAGGGGTCTCCTACGAGCAGTACTTC | CASTPRGTGVSYEQYF
TRBJ2-7 | - | - | TRBV7-9 | TGTGCCAGCAGCAAACACAACTCCTACGAGCAGTACTTC | CASSKHNSYEQYF
TRBJ2-1 | few | - | TRBV20-1 | TGCAGTGCTAGAGGCCCCAGCCATGAGCAGTTCTTC | CSARGPSHEQFF
TRBJ2-7 | many | TRBD1 | TRBV12-3/TRBV12-4 | TGTGCCAGCAGCCCCGGGACAGGGGACGAGCAGTACTTC | CASSPGTGDEQYF
TRBJ2-5 | - | - | TRBV6-6 | TGTTCAGGGGCATACGCGGGACAAGAGACCCAGTACTTC | CSGAYAGQETQYF
TRBJ2-7 | - | - | TRBV12-3/TRBV12-4 | TGTGCCAGCAGTCCATACCCGACCTACGAGCAGTACTTC | CASSPYPTYEQYF
TRBJ2-3 | - | - | TRBV20-1 | TGCAGTGCTAGAGATATTGGCGGGACCACAGATACGCAGTATTTT | CSARDIGGTTDTQYF
TRBJ2-5 | - | TRBD2 | TRBV7-8 | TGTGCCAGCAGCCACGGACTAGCGGGAGGACAAGAGACCCAGTACTTC | CASSHGLAGGQETQYF
TRBJ1-4 | - | - | TRBV5-6 | TGTGCCAGCAGCTGGGGGGGCGAGCGAAAACTGTTTTTT | CASSWGGERKLFF
TRBJ2-4 | - | - | TRBV29-1 | TGCAGCGTGGGGCATGGCGTGGCCAAAAACATTCAGTACTTC | CSVGHGVAKNIQYF
TRBJ2-5 | - | - | TRBV5-1 | TGCGCCAGCAGCTTTGCCCGAGAGACCCAGTACTTC | CASSFARETQYF
TRBJ2-4 | - | TRBD1 | TRBV9 | TGTGCCAGCAGGAGGGGGCAGGAAGCCAAAAACATTCAGTACTTC | CASRRGQEAKNIQYF
TRBJ2-7 | many | - | TRBV4-1 | TGCGCCAGCAGTCAAGATAGGGTAGGTGGTGCCTTCTACGAGCAGTACTTC | CASSQDRVGGAFYEQYF
TRBJ1-2 | - | TRBD1 | TRBV6-1 | TGTGCCAGCAGTTCCGGACAGGTCCCTAACTATGGCTACACCTTC | CASSSGQVPNYGYTF
TRBJ1-4 | - | - | TRBV5-1 | TGCGCCAGCAGCCCCGAGGGGGGTCCCGGGGGAGAAAAACTGTTTTTT | CASSPEGGPGGEKLFF
TRBJ2-1 | few | - | TRBV20-1 | TGCAGTGCCCTCTGGGGGAACTCCTACAATGAGCAGTTCTTC | CSALWGNSYNEQFF
TRBJ2-1 | few | - | TRBV12-3/TRBV12-4 | TGTGCCAGCAGTTTCGGCTGGGATGAGCAGTTCTTC | CASSFGWDEQFF
TRBJ1-2 | - | TRBD1 | TRBV5-1 | TGCGCCAGCACACAGGGGTATGGCTACACCTTC | CASTQGYGYTF
TRBJ2-6 | - | - | TRBV21-1 | TGTGCCAGCAGCGAGGCCCAGGGATCCAACGTCCTGACTTTC | CASSEAQGSNVLTF
TRBJ2-7 | - | - | TRBV21-1 | TGTGCCAGCACCAAACTAGCCAGGGGCTACGAGCAGTACTTC | CASTKLARGYEQYF
TRBJ2-1 | few | TRBD1 | TRBV5-1 | TGCGCCAGCAGCTTGGGCCGGACAGGGGGTACCTATGAGCAGTTCTTC | CASSLGRTGGTYEQFF
TRBJ2-1 | few | - | TRBV5-1 | TGCGCCAGCAGCTTGTGGAGCGGCGGATACAATGAGCAGTTCTTC | CASSLWSGGYNEQFF
TRBJ2-1 | few | TRBD2 | TRBV3-1 | TGTGCCAGCAGCCAGCCTCGGACTAGCAGCTACAATGAGCAGTTCTTC | CASSQPRTSSYNEQFF